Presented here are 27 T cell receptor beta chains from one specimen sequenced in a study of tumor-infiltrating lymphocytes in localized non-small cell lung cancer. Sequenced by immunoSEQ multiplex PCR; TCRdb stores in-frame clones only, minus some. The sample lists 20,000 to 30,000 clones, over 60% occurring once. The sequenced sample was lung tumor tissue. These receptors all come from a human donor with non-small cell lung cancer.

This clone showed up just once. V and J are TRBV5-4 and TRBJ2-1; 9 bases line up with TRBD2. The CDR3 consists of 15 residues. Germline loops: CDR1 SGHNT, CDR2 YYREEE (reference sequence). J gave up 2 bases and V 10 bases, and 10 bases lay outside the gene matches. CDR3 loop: CAYKRGGGAYNEQFF. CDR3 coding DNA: TGTGCCTACAAAAGGGGCGGGGGGGCCTACAATGAGCAGTTCTTC.

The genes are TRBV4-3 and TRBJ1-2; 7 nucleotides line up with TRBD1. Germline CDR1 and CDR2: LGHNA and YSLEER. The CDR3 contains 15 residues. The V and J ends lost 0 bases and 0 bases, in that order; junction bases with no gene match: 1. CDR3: CASSQEGQANYGYTF. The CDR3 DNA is TGCGCCAGCAGCCAAGAAGGACAGGCTAACTATGGCTACACCTTC.

CDR3 DNA: TGTGCCAGCAGCTTGTGGGGTGGGACTGAAGCTTTCTTT. It is translated as CASSLWGGTEAFF. The V and J genes are TRBV5-6 and TRBJ1-1; D is unresolved. CDR3 length equals 13 residues. Germline CDR1 and CDR2: SGHDT and YYEEEE. Between the trimmed V and J ends, which lost 1 base and 5 bases, there was a span of 9 bases. Drawing the rest from reference TRBV5-6 and TRBJ1-1, the complete variable domain is DAGVTQSPTHLIKTRGQQVTLRCSPKSGHDTVSWYQQALGQGPQFIFQYYEEEERQRGNFPDRFSGHQFPNYSSELNVNALLLGDSALYLCASSLWGGTEAFFGQGTRLTVV.

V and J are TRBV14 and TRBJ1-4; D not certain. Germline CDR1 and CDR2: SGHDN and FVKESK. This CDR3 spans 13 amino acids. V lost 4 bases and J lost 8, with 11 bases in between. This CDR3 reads CASSRSLYEKLFF. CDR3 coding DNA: TGTGCCAGCAGCCGATCTCTATACGAAAAACTGTTTTTT. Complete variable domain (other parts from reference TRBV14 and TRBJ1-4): EAGVTQFPSHSVIEKGQTVTLRCDPISGHDNLYWYRRVMGKEIKFLLHFVKESKQDESGMPNNRFLAERTGGTYSTLKVQPAELEDSGVYFCASSRSLYEKLFFGSGTQLSVL.

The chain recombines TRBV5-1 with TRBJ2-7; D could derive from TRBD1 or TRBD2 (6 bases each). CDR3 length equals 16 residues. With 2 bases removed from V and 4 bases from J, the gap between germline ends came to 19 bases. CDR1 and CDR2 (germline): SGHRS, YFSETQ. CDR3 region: CASSFPSTGANYEQYF. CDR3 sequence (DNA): TGCGCCAGCAGCTTTCCTTCCACGGGGGCCAATTACGAGCAGTACTTC.

CDR3 residues: CASSNRGIQETQYF. In DNA form, the CDR3 reads TGCGCCAGCAGCAACCGGGGGATCCAAGAGACCCAGTACTTC. The chain joins TRBV5-1 to TRBJ2-5; tentatively, D is TRBD2 (6 bases). V lost 4 bases and J 1 base, leaving 11 bases between the germline ends. The germline gives CDR1 SGHRS, CDR2 YFSETQ. The CDR3 length is 14 residues.

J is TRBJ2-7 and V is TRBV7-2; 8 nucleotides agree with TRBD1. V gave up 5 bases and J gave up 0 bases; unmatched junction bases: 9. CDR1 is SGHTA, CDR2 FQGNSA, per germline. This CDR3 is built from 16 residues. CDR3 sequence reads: CASSAGDRLISYEQYF. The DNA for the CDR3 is TGTGCCAGCAGCGCAGGGGACAGGTTGATCTCCTACGAGCAGTACTTC.

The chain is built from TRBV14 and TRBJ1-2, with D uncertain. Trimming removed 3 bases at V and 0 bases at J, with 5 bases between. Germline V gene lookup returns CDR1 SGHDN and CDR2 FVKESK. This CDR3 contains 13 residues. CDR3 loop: CASSQITNYGYTF. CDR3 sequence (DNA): TGTGCCAGCAGCCAGATAACTAACTATGGCTACACCTTC.

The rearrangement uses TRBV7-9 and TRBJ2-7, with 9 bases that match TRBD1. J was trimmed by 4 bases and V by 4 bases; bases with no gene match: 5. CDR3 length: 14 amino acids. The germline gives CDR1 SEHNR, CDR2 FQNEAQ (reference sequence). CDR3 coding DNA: TGTGCCAGCAGCTCAACAGGGGGCAAGTACGAGCAGTACTTC. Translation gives CASSSTGGKYEQYF.

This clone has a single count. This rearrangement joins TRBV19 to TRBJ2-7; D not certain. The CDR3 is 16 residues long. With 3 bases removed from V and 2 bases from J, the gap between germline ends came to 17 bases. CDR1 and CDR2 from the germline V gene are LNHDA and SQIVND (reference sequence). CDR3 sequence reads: CASSMKIGINTYEQYF. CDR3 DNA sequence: TGTGCCAGTAGTATGAAGATAGGGATAAACACCTACGAGCAGTACTTC.

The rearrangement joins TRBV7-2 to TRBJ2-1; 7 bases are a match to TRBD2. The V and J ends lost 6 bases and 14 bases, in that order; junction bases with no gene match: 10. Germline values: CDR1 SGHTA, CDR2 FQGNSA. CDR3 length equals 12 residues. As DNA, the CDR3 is TGTGCCAGCAGGAGTACCGGGGGGTTGGAGTTCTTC. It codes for CASRSTGGLEFF.

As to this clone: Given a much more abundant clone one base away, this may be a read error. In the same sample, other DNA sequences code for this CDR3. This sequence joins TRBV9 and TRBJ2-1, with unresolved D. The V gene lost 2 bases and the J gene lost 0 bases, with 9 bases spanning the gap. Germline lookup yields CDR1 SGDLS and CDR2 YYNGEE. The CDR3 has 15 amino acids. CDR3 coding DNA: TGTGCCAGCAGCGTCAAGGTTAGCTCCTACAATGAGCAGTTCTTC. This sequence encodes CASSVKVSSYNEQFF. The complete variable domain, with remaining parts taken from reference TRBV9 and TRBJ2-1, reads DSGVTQTPKHLITATGQRVTLRCSPRSGDLSVYWYQQSLDQGLQFLIQYYNGEERAKGNILERFSAQQFPDLHSELNLSSLELGDSALYFCASSVKVSSYNEQFFGPGTRLTVL.

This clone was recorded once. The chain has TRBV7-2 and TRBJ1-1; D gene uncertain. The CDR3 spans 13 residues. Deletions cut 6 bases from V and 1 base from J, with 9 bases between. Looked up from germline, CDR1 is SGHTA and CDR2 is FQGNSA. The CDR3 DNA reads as TGTGCCAGCAGAATACAAGAGAACACTGAAGCTTTCTTT. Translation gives CASRIQENTEAFF.

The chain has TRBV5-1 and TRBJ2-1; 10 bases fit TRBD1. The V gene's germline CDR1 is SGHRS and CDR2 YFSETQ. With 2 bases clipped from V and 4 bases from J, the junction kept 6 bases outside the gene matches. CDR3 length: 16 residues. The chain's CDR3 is CASSLYGTGAYNEQFF. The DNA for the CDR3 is TGCGCCAGCAGCTTATATGGGACAGGGGCGTACAATGAGCAGTTCTTC.

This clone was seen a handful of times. The CDR3 loop reads CASSRGQEGGEKLFF. CDR3 bases: TGCGCCAGCAGCCGGGGACAAGAAGGAGGGGAAAAACTGTTTTTT. This chain uses TRBV5-1 with TRBJ1-4, with D maybe TRBD1 (6 bases). With 4 bases removed from V and 8 bases from J, the gap between germline ends came to 18 bases. The CDR3 has 15 amino acids. Germline V CDR1 and CDR2: SGHRS, YFSETQ.

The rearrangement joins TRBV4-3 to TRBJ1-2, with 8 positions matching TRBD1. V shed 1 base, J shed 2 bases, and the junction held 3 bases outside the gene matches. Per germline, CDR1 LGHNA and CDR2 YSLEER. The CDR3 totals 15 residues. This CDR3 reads CASSQGPGGNYGYTF. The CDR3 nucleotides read TGCGCCAGCAGCCAAGGCCCAGGGGGCAACTATGGCTACACCTTC.

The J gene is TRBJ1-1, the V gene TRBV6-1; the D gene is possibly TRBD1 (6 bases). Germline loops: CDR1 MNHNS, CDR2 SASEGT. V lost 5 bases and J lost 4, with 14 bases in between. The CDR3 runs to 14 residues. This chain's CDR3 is CASSPTTGLTEAFF. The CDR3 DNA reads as TGTGCCAGCAGTCCTACTACAGGGCTCACTGAAGCTTTCTTT.

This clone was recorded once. CDR3 residues: CASSSGGFNEQFF. The CDR3 DNA reads TGTGCCAGCAGCTCGGGGGGGTTCAATGAGCAGTTCTTC. The chain couples TRBV5-4 to TRBJ2-1, with 8 bases identical to TRBD2. The trim removed 3 bases at V and 6 bases at J, leaving 2 bases unmatched. The CDR3 extends over 13 amino acids. Germline lookup yields CDR1 SGHNT and CDR2 YYREEE (reference sequence).

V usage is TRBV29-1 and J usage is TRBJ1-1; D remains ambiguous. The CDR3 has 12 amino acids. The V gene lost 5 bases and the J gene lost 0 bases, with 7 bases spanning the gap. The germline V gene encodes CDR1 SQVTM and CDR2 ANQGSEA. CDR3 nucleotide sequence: TGCAGCGTTATCAGCTTGAACACTGAAGCTTTCTTT. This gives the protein CSVISLNTEAFF.

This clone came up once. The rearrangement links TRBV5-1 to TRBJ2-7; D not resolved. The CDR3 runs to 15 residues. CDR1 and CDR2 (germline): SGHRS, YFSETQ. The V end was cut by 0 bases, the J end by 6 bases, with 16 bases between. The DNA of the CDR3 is TGCGCCAGCAGCTTGGTGTTGGGAAAGGCCTCCGAGCAGTACTTC. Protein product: CASSLVLGKASEQYF.

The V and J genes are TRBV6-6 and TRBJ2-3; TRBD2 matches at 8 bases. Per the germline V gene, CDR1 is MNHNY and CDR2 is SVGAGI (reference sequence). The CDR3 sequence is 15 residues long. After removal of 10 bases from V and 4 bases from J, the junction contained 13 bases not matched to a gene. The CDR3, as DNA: TGTGCCACCACCCCCCCCGGACTAGCCGCAGATACGCAGTATTTT. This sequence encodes CATTPPGLAADTQYF.

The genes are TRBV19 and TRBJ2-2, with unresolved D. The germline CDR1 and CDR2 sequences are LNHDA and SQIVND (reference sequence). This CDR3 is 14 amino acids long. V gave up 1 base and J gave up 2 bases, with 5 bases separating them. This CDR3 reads CASSIGSNTGELFF. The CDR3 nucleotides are TGTGCCAGTAGTATAGGGTCAAACACCGGGGAGCTGTTTTTT.

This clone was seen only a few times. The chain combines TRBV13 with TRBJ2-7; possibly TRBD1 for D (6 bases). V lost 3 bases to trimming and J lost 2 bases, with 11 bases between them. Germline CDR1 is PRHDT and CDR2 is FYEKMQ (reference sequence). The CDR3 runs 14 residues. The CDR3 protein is CASSFTGTAYEQYF. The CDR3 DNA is TGTGCCAGCAGCTTCACAGGGACGGCCTACGAGCAGTACTTC.

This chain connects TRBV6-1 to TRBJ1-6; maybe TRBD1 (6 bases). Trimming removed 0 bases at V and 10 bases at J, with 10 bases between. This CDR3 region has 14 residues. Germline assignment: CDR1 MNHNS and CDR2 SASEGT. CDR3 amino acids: CASSEAGRGSPLHF. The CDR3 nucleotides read TGTGCCAGCAGTGAAGCGGGCAGGGGCTCACCCCTCCACTTT.

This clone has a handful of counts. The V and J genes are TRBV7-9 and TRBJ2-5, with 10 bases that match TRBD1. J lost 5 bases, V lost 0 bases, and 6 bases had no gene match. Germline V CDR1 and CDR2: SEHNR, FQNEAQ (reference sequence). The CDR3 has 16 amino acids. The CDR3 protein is CASSLAVGQGGETQYF. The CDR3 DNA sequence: TGTGCCAGCAGCTTAGCTGTTGGACAGGGGGGCGAGACCCAGTACTTC.

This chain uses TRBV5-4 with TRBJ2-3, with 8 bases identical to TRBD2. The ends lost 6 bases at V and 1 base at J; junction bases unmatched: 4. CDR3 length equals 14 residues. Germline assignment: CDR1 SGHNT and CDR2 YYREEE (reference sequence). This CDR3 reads CASKAGEGTDTQYF. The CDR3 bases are TGTGCCAGCAAAGCGGGGGAGGGCACAGATACGCAGTATTTT.

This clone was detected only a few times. The CDR3: CASSQLSGGVAGSTHEQYF. CDR3 nucleotides: TGTGCCAGCAGCCAGCTTAGTGGGGGGGTTGCGGGGTCTACCCACGAGCAGTACTTC. V is TRBV7-9 and J is TRBJ2-7, with TRBD2 matching over 7 bases. Germline CDR1 SEHNR, CDR2 FQNEAQ (reference sequence). V gave up 5 bases and J gave up 5 bases; unmatched junction bases: 24. The CDR3 runs 19 residues. Full variable domain (missing parts from reference TRBV7-9 and TRBJ2-7): DTGVSQNPRHKITKRGQNVTFRCDPISEHNRLYWYRQTLGQGPEFLTYFQNEAQLEKSRLLSDRFSAERPKGSFSTLEIQRTEQGDSAMYLCASSQLSGGVAGSTHEQYFGPGTRLTVT.